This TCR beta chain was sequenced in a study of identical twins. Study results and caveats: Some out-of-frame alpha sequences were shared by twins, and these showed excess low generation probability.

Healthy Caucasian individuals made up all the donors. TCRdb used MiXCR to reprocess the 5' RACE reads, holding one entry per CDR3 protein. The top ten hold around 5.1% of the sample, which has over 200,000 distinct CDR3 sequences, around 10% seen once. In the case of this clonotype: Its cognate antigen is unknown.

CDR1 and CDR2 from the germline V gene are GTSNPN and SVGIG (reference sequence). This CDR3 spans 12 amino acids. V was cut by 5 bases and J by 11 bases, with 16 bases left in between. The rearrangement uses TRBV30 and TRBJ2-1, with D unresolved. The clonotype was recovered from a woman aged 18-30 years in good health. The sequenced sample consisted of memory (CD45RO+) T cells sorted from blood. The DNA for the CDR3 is TGTGCCTGGGATAGACTCCCCAGGCAGCAGTTCTTC. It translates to CAWDRLPRQQFF. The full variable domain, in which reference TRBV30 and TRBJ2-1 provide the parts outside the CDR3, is SQTIHQWPATLVQPVGSPLSLECTVEGTSNPNLYWYRQAAGRGLQLLFYSVGIGQISSEVPQNLSASRPQDRQFILSSKKLLLSDSGFYLCAWDRLPRQQFFGPGTRLTVL.